This T cell receptor (beta chain) comes out of a study of neurological immune-mediated disorders. The CDR3 extends over 13 amino acids. Trimming pared 7 bases from V and 1 base from J, leaving 11 bases between. Germline-derived CDR1 and CDR2 are SGHRS and YFSETQ. Time point specified: technical triplicate 2. This clonotype was seen many times. In TCRdb, the 5' RACE reads were re-called with MiXCR into one record per CDR3 protein. The sample shows more than 50,000 distinct CDR3 sequences, about 24% of them seen only once. The genes are TRBV5-1 and TRBJ1-1; perhaps TRBD1 as D (5 bases). The receptor's source is a man in his fifties or sixties with HTLV-1-associated myelopathy (HAM/TSP). Source material: PBMCs. In DNA, the CDR3 is TGCGCCAGCGCCGAGCAGGGGAACACTGAAGCTTTCTTT. Residues: CASAEQGNTEAFF.